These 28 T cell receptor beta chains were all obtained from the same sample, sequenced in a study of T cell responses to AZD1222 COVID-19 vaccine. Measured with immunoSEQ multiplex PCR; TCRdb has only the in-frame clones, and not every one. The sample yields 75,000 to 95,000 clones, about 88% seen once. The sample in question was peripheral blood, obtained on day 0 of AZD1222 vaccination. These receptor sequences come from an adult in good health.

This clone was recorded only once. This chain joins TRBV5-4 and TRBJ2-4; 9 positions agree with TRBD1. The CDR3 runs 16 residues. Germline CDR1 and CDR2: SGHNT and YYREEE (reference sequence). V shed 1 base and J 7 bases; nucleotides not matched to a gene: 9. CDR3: CASSLTRDRVQNIQYF. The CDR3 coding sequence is TGTGCCAGCAGCTTGACCCGGGACAGGGTCCAGAACATTCAGTACTTC. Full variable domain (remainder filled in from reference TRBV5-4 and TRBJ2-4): ETGVTQSPTHLIKTRGQQVTLRCSSQSGHNTVSWYQQALGQGPQFIFQYYREEENGRGNFPPRFSGLQFPNYSSELNVNALELDDSALYLCASSLTRDRVQNIQYFGAGTRLSVL.

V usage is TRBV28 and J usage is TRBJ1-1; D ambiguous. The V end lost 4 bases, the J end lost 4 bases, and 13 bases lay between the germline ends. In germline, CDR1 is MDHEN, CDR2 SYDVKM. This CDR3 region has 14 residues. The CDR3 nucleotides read TGTGCCAGCAGTTCCAACCCCGCTGCCACTGAAGCTTTCTTT. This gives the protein CASSSNPAATEAFF.

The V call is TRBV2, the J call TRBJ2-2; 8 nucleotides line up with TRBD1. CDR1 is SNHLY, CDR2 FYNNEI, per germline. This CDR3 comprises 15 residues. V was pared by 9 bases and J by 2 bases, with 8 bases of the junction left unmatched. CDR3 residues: CASQRTGRNTGELFF. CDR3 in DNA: TGTGCCAGTCAACGGACAGGGCGAAACACCGGGGAGCTGTTTTTT.

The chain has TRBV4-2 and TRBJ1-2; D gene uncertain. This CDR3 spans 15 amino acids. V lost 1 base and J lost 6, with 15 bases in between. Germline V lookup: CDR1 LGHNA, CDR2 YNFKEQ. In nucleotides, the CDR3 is TGTGCCAGCAGCCAAGGAGGTCTACAGTCAGATGGCTACACCTTC. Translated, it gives CASSQGGLQSDGYTF.

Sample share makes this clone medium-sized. The CDR3 nucleotides are TGTGCCACCAGCAGAGGAGGGGAAGACTATAATTCACCCCTCCACTTT. It encodes CATSRGGEDYNSPLHF. The chain links TRBV15 to TRBJ1-6; D is perhaps TRBD1 (5 bases). CDR1 and CDR2 from the germline V gene are LNHNV and YYDKDF (reference sequence). The CDR3 runs 16 residues. Trimming shortened V by 1 base and J by 3 bases, and 10 bases separated the two germline ends.

The CDR3 DNA follows: TGTGCCAGCAGCGCCAGTGGAGATACGCAGTATTTT. It codes for CASSASGDTQYF. This chain joins TRBV7-3 and TRBJ2-3; D is unresolved. The CDR3 extends over 12 amino acids. CDR1 and CDR2 (germline): SGHTA, FQGTGA. Between the trimmed V and J ends, which lost 5 bases and 5 bases, there was a span of 8 bases.

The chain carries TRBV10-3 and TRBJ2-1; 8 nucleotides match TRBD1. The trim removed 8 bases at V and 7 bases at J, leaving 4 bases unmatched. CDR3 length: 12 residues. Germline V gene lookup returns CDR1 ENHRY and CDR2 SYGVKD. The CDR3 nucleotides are TGTGCCATCGGACAGGGTAAAAATGAGCAGTTCTTC. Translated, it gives CAIGQGKNEQFF.

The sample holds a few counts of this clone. The CDR3 protein is CATSDTRTANSNQPQHF. For the CDR3, the DNA is TGTGCCACCAGTGACACTCGGACAGCTAATAGCAATCAGCCCCAGCATTTT. The chain recombines TRBV24-1 with TRBJ1-5; possible D gene TRBD1, 6 bases. CDR1 is KGHDR, CDR2 SFDVKD, per germline. The CDR3 has 17 residues. The V end lost 4 bases, the J end lost 0 bases, and 15 bases lay between the germline ends.

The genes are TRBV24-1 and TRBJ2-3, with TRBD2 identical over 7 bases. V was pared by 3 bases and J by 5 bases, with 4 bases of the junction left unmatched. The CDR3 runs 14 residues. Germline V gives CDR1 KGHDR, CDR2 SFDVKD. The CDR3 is CATSDPRGVDTQYF. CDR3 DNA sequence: TGTGCCACCAGTGATCCTCGGGGGGTAGATACGCAGTATTTT.

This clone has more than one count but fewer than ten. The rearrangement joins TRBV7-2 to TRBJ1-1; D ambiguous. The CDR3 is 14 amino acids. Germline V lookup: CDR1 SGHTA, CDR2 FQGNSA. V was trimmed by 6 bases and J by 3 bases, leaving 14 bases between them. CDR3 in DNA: TGTGCCAGCAGGGGATGGAGTGCGGACACTGAAGCTTTCTTT. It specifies CASRGWSADTEAFF.

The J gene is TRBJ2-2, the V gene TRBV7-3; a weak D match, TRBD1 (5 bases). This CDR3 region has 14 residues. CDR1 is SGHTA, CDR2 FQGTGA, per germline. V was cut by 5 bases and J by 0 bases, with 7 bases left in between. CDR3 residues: CASSPTANTGELFF. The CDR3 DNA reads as TGTGCCAGCAGCCCGACAGCGAACACCGGGGAGCTGTTTTTT.

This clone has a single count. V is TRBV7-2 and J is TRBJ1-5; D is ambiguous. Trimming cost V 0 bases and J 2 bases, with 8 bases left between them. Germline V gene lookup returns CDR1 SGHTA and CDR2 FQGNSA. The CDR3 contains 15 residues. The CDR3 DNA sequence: TGTGCCAGCAGCTTAGCGCACGGGGGCAATCAGCCCCAGCATTTT. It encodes CASSLAHGGNQPQHF.

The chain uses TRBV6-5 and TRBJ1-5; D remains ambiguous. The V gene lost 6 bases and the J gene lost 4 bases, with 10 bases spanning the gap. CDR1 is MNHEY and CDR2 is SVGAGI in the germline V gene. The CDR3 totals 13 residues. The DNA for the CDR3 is TGTGCCAGCAGGCCCTATGTGAATCAGCCCCAGCATTTT. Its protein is CASRPYVNQPQHF.

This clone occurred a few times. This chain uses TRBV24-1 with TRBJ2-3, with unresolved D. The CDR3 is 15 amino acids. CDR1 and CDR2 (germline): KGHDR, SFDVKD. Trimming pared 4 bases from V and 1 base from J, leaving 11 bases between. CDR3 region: CATSDRFSGTDTQYF. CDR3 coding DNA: TGTGCCACCAGTGACCGTTTCTCGGGCACAGATACGCAGTATTTT.

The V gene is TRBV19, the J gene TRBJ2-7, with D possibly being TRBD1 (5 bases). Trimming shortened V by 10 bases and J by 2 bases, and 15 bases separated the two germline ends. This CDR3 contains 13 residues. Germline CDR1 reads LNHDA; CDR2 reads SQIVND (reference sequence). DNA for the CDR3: TGTGCCACAGGGTCGCGACAGACCTACGAGCAGTACTTC. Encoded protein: CATGSRQTYEQYF.

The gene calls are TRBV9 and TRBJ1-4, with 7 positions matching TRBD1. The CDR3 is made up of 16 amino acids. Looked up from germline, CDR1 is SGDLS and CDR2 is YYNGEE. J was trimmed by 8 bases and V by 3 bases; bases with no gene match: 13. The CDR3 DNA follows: TGTGCCAGCAGCGCGTCTGAAGGGGGCATTGGAGAAAAACTGTTTTTT. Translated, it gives CASSASEGGIGEKLFF.

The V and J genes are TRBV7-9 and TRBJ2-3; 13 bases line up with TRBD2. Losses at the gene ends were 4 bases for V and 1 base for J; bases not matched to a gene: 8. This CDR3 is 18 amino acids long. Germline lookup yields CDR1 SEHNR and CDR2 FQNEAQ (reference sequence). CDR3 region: CASSSTSGGSLGTDTQYF. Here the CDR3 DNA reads TGTGCCAGCAGCTCGACTAGCGGGGGGTCTTTAGGCACAGATACGCAGTATTTT.

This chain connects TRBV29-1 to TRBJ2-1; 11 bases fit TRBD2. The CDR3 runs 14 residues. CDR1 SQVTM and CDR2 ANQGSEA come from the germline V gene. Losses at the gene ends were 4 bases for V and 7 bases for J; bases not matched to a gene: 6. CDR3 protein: CSVGGTSGGNEQFF. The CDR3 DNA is TGCAGCGTTGGGGGCACTAGCGGGGGAAATGAGCAGTTCTTC.

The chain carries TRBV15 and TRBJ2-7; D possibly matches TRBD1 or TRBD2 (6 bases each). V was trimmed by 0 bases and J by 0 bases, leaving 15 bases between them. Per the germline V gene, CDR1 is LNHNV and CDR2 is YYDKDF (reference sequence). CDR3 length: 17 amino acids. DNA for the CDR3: TGTGCCACCAGCAGAGATTGGGGGCAGGGACTCTCCTACGAGCAGTACTTC. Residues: CATSRDWGQGLSYEQYF.

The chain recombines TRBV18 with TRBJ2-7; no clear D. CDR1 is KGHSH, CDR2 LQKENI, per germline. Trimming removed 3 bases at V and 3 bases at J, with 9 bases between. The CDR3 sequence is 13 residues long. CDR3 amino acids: CASSPTPDYEQYF. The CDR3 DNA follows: TGTGCCAGCTCACCGACCCCTGACTACGAGCAGTACTTC.

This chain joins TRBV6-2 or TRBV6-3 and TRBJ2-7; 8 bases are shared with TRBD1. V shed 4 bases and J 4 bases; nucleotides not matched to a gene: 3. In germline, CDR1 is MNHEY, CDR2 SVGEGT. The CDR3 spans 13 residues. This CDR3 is CASSSTGEYEQYF. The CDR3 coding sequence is TGTGCCAGCAGTTCGACAGGGGAGTACGAGCAGTACTTC.

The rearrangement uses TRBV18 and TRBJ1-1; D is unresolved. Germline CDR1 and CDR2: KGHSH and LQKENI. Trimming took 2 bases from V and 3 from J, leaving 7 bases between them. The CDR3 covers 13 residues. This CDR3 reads CASSPSADTEAFF. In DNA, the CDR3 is TGTGCCAGCTCACCATCGGCAGACACTGAAGCTTTCTTT.

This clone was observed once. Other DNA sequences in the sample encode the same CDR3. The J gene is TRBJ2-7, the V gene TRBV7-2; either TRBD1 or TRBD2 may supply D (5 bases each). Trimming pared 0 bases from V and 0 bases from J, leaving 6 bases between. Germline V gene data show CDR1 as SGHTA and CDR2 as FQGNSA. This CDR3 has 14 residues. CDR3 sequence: CASSLAGGSYEQYF. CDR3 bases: TGTGCCAGCAGCTTAGCTGGGGGCTCCTACGAGCAGTACTTC.

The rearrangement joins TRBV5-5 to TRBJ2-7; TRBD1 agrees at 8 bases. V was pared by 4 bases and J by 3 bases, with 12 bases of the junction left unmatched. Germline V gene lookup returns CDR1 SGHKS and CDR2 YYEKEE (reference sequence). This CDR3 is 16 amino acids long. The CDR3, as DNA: TGTGCCAGCAGCCCAGCCAACAGGGGGATCATCTACGAGCAGTACTTC. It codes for CASSPANRGIIYEQYF.

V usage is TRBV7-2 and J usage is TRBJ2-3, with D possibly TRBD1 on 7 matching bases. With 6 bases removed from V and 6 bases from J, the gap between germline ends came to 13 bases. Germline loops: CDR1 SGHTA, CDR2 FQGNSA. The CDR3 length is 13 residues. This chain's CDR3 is CASSYQGGDTQYF. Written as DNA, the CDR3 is TGTGCCAGCAGTTATCAGGGGGGCGATACGCAGTATTTT.

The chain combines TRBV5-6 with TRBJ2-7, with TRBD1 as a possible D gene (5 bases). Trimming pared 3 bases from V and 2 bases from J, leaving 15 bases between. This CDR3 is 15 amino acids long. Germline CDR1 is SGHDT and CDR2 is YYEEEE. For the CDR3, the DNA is TGTGCCAGCAGCTCCCCCGGACACGTCGCCTACGAGCAGTACTTC. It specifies CASSSPGHVAYEQYF.

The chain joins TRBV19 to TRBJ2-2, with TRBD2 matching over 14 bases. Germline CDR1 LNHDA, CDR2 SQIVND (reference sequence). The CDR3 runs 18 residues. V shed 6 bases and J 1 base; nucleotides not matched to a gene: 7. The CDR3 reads CASSSGLAGVRNTGELFF. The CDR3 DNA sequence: TGTGCCAGTAGCTCGGGACTAGCGGGAGTTCGGAACACCGGGGAGCTGTTTTTT.

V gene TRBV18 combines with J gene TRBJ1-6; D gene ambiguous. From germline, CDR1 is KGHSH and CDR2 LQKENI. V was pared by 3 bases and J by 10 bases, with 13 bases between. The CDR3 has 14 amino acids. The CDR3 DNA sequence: TGTGCCAGCTCACCGACGGATGATGGGTCACCCCTCCACTTT. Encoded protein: CASSPTDDGSPLHF.